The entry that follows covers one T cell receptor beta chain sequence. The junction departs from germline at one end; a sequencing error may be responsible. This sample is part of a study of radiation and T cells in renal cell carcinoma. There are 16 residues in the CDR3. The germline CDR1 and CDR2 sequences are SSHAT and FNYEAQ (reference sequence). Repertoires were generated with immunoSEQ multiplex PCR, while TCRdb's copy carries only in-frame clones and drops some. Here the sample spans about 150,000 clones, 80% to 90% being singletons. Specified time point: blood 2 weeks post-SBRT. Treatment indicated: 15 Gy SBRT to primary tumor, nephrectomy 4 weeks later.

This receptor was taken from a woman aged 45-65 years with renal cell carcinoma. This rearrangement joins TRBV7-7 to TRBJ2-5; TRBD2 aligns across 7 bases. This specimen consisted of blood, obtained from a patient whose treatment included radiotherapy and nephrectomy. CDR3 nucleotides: TGTGCTAGCAGCCCGGGACTAACGCTAGTACAAGAGACCCAGTACTTC. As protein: CASSPGLTLVQETQYF.